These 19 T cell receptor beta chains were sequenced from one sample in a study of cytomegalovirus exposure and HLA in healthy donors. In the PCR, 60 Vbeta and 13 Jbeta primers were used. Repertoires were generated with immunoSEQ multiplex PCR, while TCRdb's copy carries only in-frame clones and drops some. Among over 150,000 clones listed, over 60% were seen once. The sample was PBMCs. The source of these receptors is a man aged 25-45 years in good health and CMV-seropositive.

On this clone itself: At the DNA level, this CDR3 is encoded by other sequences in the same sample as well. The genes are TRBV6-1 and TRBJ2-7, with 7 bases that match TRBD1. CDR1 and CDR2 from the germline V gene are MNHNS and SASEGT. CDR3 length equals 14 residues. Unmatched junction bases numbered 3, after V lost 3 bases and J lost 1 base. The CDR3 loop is CASSEAGGSYEQYF. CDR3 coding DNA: TGTGCCAGCAGTGAGGCAGGGGGTTCCTACGAGCAGTACTTC.

CDR3 DNA: TGCGCCAGCAGCCAAGACCGGGCGGGAGACACTGAAGCTTTCTTT. This gives the protein CASSQDRAGDTEAFF. This sequence joins TRBV4-3 and TRBJ1-1; D unclear. The CDR3 spans 15 residues. Trimming took 0 bases from V and 3 from J, leaving 11 bases between them. From germline, CDR1 is LGHNA and CDR2 YSLEER.

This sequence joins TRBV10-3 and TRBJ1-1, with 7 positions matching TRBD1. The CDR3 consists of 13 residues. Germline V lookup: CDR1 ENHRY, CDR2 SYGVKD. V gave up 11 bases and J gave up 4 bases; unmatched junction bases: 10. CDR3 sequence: CAVVGDSRTEAFF. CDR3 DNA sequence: TGTGCCGTTGTTGGGGACAGCCGCACTGAAGCTTTCTTT.

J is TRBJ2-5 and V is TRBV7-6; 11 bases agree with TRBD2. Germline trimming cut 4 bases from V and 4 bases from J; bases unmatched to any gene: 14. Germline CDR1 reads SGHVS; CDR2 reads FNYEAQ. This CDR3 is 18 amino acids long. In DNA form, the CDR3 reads TGTGCCAGCAGCTCCCCCAGACTAGCGGGGTTCTTTAGAGAGACCCAGTACTTC. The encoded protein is CASSSPRLAGFFRETQYF.

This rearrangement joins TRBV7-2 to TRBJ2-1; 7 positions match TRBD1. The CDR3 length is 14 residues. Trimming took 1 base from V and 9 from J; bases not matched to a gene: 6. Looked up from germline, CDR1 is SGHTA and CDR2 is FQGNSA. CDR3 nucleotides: TGTGCCAGCAGCTTAGGTCCGACAGGGATTGAGCAGTTCTTC. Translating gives CASSLGPTGIEQFF.

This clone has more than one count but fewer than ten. CDR3: CSAPPAGNTDTQYF. The CDR3 DNA reads as TGCAGCGCTCCCCCGGCGGGGAACACAGATACGCAGTATTTT. V usage is TRBV29-1 and J usage is TRBJ2-3; maybe TRBD2 (6 bases). CDR3 size: 14 residues. CDR1 is SQVTM, CDR2 ANQGSEA, per germline. Trimming took off 7 bases at V and 2 bases at J, with 16 bases between the two ends.

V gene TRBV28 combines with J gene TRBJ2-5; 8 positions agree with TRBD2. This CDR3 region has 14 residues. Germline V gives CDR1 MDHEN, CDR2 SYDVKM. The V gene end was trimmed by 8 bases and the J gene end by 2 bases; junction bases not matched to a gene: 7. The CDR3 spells CASGRGGGQETQYF. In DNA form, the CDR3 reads TGTGCCAGCGGAAGGGGCGGGGGGCAAGAGACCCAGTACTTC.

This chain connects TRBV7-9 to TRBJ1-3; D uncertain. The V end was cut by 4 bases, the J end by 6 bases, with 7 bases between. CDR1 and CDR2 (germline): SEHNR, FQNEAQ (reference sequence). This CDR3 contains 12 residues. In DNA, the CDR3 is TGTGCCAGCAGCTCCGCGTCAAACACCATATATTTT. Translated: CASSSASNTIYF.

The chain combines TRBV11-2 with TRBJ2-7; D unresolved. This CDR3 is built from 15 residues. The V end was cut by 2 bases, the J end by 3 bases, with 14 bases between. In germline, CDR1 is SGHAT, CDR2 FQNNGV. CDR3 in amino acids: CASSLTTGSNYEQYF. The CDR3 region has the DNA TGTGCCAGCAGCTTAACCACCGGGTCGAACTACGAGCAGTACTTC.

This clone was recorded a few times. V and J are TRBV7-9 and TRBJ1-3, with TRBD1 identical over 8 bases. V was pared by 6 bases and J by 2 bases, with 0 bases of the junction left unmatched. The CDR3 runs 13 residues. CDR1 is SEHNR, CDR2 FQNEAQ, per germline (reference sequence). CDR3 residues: CASRQGAGNTIYF. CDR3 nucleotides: TGTGCCAGCAGACAGGGGGCTGGAAACACCATATATTTT.

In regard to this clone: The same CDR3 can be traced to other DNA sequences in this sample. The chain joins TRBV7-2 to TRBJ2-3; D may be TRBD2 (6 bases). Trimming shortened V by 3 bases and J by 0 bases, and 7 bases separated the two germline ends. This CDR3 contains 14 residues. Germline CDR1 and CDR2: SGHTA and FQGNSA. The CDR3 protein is CASSLRGSTDTQYF. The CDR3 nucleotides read TGTGCCAGCAGCTTGCGGGGTAGCACAGATACGCAGTATTTT. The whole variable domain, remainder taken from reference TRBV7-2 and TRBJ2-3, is GAGVSQSPSNKVTEKGKDVELRCDPISGHTALYWYRQSLGQGLEFLIYFQGNSAPDKSGLPSDRFSAERTGGSVSTLTIQRTQQEDSAVYLCASSLRGSTDTQYFGPGTRLTVL.

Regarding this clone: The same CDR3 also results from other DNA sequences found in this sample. CDR3 bases: TGTGCCAGCAGTGAAGGGGCGGGAGGATACAATGAGCAGTTCTTC. Translated, it gives CASSEGAGGYNEQFF. The chain couples TRBV6-1 to TRBJ2-1; TRBD2 matches 8 bases. The CDR3 loop spans 15 amino acids. Germline CDR1 reads MNHNS; CDR2 reads SASEGT. The ends lost 1 base at V and 4 bases at J; junction bases unmatched: 3.

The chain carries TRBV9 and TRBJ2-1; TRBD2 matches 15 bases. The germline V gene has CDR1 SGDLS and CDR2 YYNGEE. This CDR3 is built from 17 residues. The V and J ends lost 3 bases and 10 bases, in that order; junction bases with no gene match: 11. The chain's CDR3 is CASSEGLAGGREEEQFF. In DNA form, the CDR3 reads TGTGCCAGCAGCGAGGGACTAGCGGGGGGCCGCGAGGAGGAGCAGTTCTTC.

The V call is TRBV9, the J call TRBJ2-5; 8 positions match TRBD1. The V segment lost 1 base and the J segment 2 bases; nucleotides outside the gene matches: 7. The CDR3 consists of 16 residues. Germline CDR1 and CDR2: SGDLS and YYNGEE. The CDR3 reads CASSVSPGGRQETQYF. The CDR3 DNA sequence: TGTGCCAGCAGCGTAAGCCCAGGGGGCCGACAAGAGACCCAGTACTTC.

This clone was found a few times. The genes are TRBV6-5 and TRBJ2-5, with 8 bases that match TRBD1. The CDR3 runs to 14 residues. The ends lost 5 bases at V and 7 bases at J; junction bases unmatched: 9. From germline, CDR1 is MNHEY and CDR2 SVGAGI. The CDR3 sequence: CASSNGQGSGTQYF. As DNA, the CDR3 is TGTGCCAGCAGTAACGGACAGGGTAGCGGGACCCAGTACTTC.

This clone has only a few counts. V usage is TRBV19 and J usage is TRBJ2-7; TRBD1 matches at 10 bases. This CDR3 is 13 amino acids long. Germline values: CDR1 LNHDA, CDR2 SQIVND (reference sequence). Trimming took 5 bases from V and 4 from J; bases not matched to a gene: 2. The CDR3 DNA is TGTGCCAGTAGTTGGACAGGGGGGTACGAGCAGTACTTC. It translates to CASSWTGGYEQYF. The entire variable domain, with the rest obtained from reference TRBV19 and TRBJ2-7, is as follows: DGGITQSPKYLFRKEGQNVTLSCEQNLNHDAMYWYRQDPGQGLRLIYYSQIVNDFQKGDIAEGYSVSREKKESFPLTVTSAQKNPTAFYLCASSWTGGYEQYFGPGTRLTVT.

CDR3 region: CASRILLAGPGELFF. DNA for the CDR3: TGTGCCAGCCGGATTTTGCTAGCGGGGCCCGGGGAGCTGTTTTTT. The V gene is TRBV19, the J gene TRBJ2-2; TRBD2 matches at 9 bases. Trimming took 9 bases from V and 6 from J; bases not matched to a gene: 11. Germline V gene data show CDR1 as LNHDA and CDR2 as SQIVND (reference sequence). The CDR3 extends over 15 amino acids.

CDR3 in DNA: TGCGCCAGCAGCTCCCCGGGACAGACCTACGAGCAGTACTTC. Its translation: CASSSPGQTYEQYF. The chain recombines TRBV5-1 with TRBJ2-7, with TRBD1 identical over 7 bases. V gave up 3 bases and J gave up 2 bases; unmatched junction bases: 5. CDR3 length: 14 amino acids. Germline-derived CDR1 and CDR2 are SGHRS and YFSETQ.

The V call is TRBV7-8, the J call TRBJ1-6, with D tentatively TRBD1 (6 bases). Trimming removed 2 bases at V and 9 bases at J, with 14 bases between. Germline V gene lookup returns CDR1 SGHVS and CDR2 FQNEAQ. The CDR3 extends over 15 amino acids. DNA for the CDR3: TGTGCCAGCAGCTTACAGGGGTATGATTTTTCACCCCTCCACTTT. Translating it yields CASSLQGYDFSPLHF.